This T cell receptor beta chain is from a study of tissue T cells after allogeneic stem cell transplantation. Study results and limitations: Anatomically similar tissues had similar TCR repertoires within each patient.

V was trimmed by 1 base and J by 5 bases, leaving 11 bases between them. This CDR3 contains 14 residues. Germline CDR1 and CDR2: SGHAT and FQNNGV. The protocol was immunoSEQ multiplex PCR, while the TCRdb copy is restricted to in-frame clones and leaves out a portion. The sample includes 1,500 to 2,000 clones, 82% of them seen just once. For this clone: The antigen is undetermined.

This research-autopsy study prospectively enrolled adult allogeneic hematopoietic cell transplant recipients with steroid-refractory graft-versus-host disease. Several lines of graft-versus-host disease therapy were given to all patients, all with gastrointestinal involvement. The chain combines TRBV11-2 with TRBJ1-1, with TRBD1 as a possible D gene (6 bases). This specimen consisted of stomach tissue, obtained at autopsy. The receptor comes from a male patient older than 55 with steroid-refractory graft-versus-host disease after an allogeneic stem cell transplant. T cells may partly derive from the graft donor. CDR3 amino acids: CASSLGQGSTEAFF. The CDR3 DNA is TGTGCCAGCAGCTTAGGGCAGGGGAGTACTGAAGCTTTCTTT.